This TCR beta chain emerged from a study of T cell responses to AZD1222 COVID-19 vaccine. A remark on this clone: Its antigen is still unknown.

Pooling of second doses given at about 4 or about 12 weeks was done. Broader study findings: Researchers report vaccine-associated CD4 TCRs spanning spike, with dominance at 160-218 and 743-854. The sample set comprised mostly white British donors with more females, and clonal diversity was possibly underestimated. Only five or six AZD1222 recipients tested seropositive at baseline.

Trimming pared 6 bases from V and 7 bases from J, leaving 10 bases between. The germline CDR1 and CDR2 sequences are LGHNA and YNFKEQ. The CDR3 is 12 amino acids. Produced via immunoSEQ multiplex PCR; TCRdb's table is partial and in-frame only. Altogether 180,000 or so clones are present, around nine tenths being singletons, with the ten largest covering about 2.1%. Sequencing used peripheral blood, obtained 28 days after the second AZD1222 dose. The J gene is TRBJ2-1, the V gene TRBV4-2; D is perhaps TRBD2 (5 bases). This TCR came from an adult who received the AZD1222 COVID-19 vaccine. The CDR3 sequence: CASSIIANEQFF. The CDR3 bases are TGTGCCAGCAGTATAATAGCGAATGAGCAGTTCTTC.